Each of the 25 T cell receptor beta chains below was sequenced from the same sample in a study of human T cells and chemical hapten exposure. MiXCR, applied by TCRdb to the RACE reads, yields one record per CDR3 protein. The profile shows fewer than 40,000 distinct CDR3 sequences, roughly 13% of them singletons. Noted time point: patch test 3, about 24 weeks after DPC sensitization. This sample's treatment: therapeutic diphenylcyclopropenone sensitization with weekly scalp DPC. From whole blood left unfractionated, total RNA was extracted. Sequenced here: whole blood, sampled in connection with sensitization to the hapten diphenylcyclopropenone (DPC). The source is a woman between 40 and 55 years old with alopecia areata. Some clones in this sample may be carry-over from other donors' samples.

The V and J genes are TRBV28 and TRBJ2-7, with 10 bases that match TRBD2. J gave up 0 bases and V 5 bases, and 7 bases lay outside the gene matches. The CDR3 length is 16 residues. Germline loops: CDR1 MDHEN, CDR2 SYDVKM. Here the CDR3 reads CASSPSGGPSSYEQYF. The DNA for the CDR3 is TGTGCCAGCAGTCCTAGCGGGGGTCCGAGCTCCTACGAGCAGTACTTC.

At least ten counts were recorded for this clonotype. The V and J genes are TRBV19 and TRBJ2-3; D not certain. The CDR3 contains 14 residues. V lost 5 bases to trimming and J lost 2 bases, with 11 bases between them. The germline V gene has CDR1 LNHDA and CDR2 SQIVND (reference sequence). CDR3 nucleotide sequence: TGTGCCAGTAGTCCGGACCGAGACACAGATACGCAGTATTTT. This translates into CASSPDRDTDTQYF.

This clonotype was counted ten times or more. The CDR3 here is CASSSGRQAYEQYF. The CDR3 DNA reads as TGTGCCAGCAGCTCCGGACGGCAGGCCTACGAGCAGTACTTC. J is TRBJ2-7 and V is TRBV7-9; D ambiguous. The germline V and J ends were trimmed by 4 bases and 2 bases, with 12 bases remaining between them. Germline V CDR1 and CDR2: SEHNR, FQNEAQ (reference sequence). The CDR3 spans 14 residues.

The table lists this clonotype with a few counts. V gene TRBV18 combines with J gene TRBJ2-7; possible D gene TRBD1, 6 bases. The ends were cut back, 6 bases at V and 2 bases at J, with 14 bases in the middle. The CDR3 sequence is 14 residues long. Germline V lookup: CDR1 KGHSH, CDR2 LQKENI. CDR3 nucleotides: TGTGCCAGCTCCCCATCGACAGGCCCCTACGAGCAGTACTTC. It codes for CASSPSTGPYEQYF.

This clonotype was seen many times. The V call is TRBV18, the J call TRBJ2-1; D may be TRBD1 (6 bases). V lost 6 bases and J 5 bases, leaving 20 bases between the germline ends. The germline V gene has CDR1 KGHSH and CDR2 LQKENI. The CDR3 runs to 16 residues. In nucleotides, the CDR3 is TGTGCCAGCTCTCAGACAGGCCACGGTGGGAACAATGAGCAGTTCTTC. Translating it yields CASSQTGHGGNNEQFF.

The chain has TRBV12-3 or TRBV12-4 and TRBJ2-7; TRBD1 matches 8 bases. With V trimmed by 2 bases and J by 7 bases, 7 bases remained unmatched. The CDR3 spans 14 residues. CDR3: CASSLMQGANEQYF. For the CDR3, the DNA is TGTGCCAGCAGTTTAATGCAGGGGGCTAATGAGCAGTACTTC.

Comment on this clonotype: This may be a read error, as it is one base from a much larger clone. The chain has TRBV18 and TRBJ2-2; D may be TRBD2 (5 bases). This CDR3 region has 14 residues. The germline gives CDR1 KGHSH, CDR2 LQKENI. CDR3 sequence: CASSPSANTGELSF. As DNA, the CDR3 is TGTGCCAGCTCACCTAGCGCGAACACCGGGGAGCTGTCTTTT.

This clonotype was counted at least ten times. The genes are TRBV6-2 or TRBV6-3 and TRBJ2-3; D remains ambiguous. Germline assignment: CDR1 MNHEY and CDR2 SVGEGT. Trimming cost V 2 bases and J 7 bases, with 7 bases left between them. This CDR3 has 12 amino acids. The CDR3 sequence: CASSYRTYTQYF. CDR3 DNA: TGTGCCAGCAGTTACCGTACCTATACGCAGTATTTT.

This clonotype was recorded many times. The chain employs TRBV30 and TRBJ2-3; D is unclear. The CDR3 extends over 14 amino acids. Deletions cut 0 bases from V and 2 bases from J, with 9 bases between. Germline lookup yields CDR1 GTSNPN and CDR2 SVGIG (reference sequence). The CDR3 DNA sequence: TGTGCCTGGAGTGTCACTCAGCTCACAGATACGCAGTATTTT. Amino acids: CAWSVTQLTDTQYF.

The table lists this clonotype with many counts. V gene TRBV29-1 combines with J gene TRBJ2-3; D may be TRBD2 (5 bases). The CDR3 covers 12 residues. V was shortened by 4 bases and J by 3 bases, with 8 bases between the two germline ends. From germline, CDR1 is SQVTM and CDR2 ANQGSEA. The CDR3 sequence: CSVGSGTDTQYF. CDR3 in DNA: TGCAGCGTTGGGAGCGGAACAGATACGCAGTATTTT.

V and J are TRBV10-3 and TRBJ1-1, with 9 bases lining up with TRBD1. CDR1 is ENHRY and CDR2 is SYGVKD in the germline V gene. The CDR3 is 14 amino acids. J was trimmed by 1 base and V by 4 bases; bases with no gene match: 1. This CDR3 reads CAISAGQGNTEAFF. The CDR3 nucleotides are TGTGCCATCAGTGCGGGACAGGGGAACACTGAAGCTTTCTTT.

Ten or more counts support this clonotype. The gene calls are TRBV11-2 and TRBJ2-4, with 11 bases fitting TRBD2. Losses at the gene ends were 5 bases for V and 6 bases for J; bases not matched to a gene: 6. From germline, CDR1 is SGHAT and CDR2 FQNNGV. CDR3 size: 15 residues. The CDR3 DNA sequence: TGTGCCAGCAGCCCCGGGACTAGCGGAGGAAACATTCAGTACTTC. Translating gives CASSPGTSGGNIQYF.

This clonotype was observed many times. The V gene is TRBV2, the J gene TRBJ1-2, with a tentative D call TRBD1 (5 bases). V dropped 7 bases and J dropped 4 bases, with 19 bases sitting between them. The CDR3 runs 15 residues. Looked up from germline, CDR1 is SNHLY and CDR2 is FYNNEI. The DNA of the CDR3 is TGTGCCAGCAAGGAAGACAGACAGAGGGGCTATGGCTACACCTTC. It yields the protein CASKEDRQRGYGYTF.

This clonotype has a count of ten or more. The V and J genes are TRBV6-5 and TRBJ2-3; 10 bases fit TRBD2. V lost 4 bases and J lost 9; bases outside the gene matches: 4. Germline values: CDR1 MNHEY, CDR2 SVGAGI. The CDR3 has 13 residues. The CDR3 here is CASSSPGLATQYF. The CDR3 nucleotides read TGTGCCAGCAGTTCTCCGGGACTAGCGACGCAGTATTTT.

This chain connects TRBV5-1 to TRBJ2-2, with 9 bases lining up with TRBD1. This CDR3 has 14 amino acids. With V trimmed by 5 bases and J by 6 bases, 5 bases remained unmatched. Germline CDR1 reads SGHRS; CDR2 reads YFSETQ. CDR3 in amino acids: CASRWTGDSGELFF. CDR3 nucleotides: TGCGCCAGCAGATGGACAGGGGACTCCGGGGAGCTGTTTTTT.

This clonotype was counted between two and nine times. This chain links TRBV2 with TRBJ1-2; no definite D call. CDR3 length: 15 residues. The V end lost 8 bases, the J end lost 3 bases, and 19 bases lay between the germline ends. Germline V gene lookup returns CDR1 SNHLY and CDR2 FYNNEI. The CDR3 bases are TGTGCCAGCGGTAAAGGGATCCGCCCAGACTATGGCTACACCTTC. Its translation: CASGKGIRPDYGYTF.

This clonotype was detected ten times or more. The chain links TRBV12-3 or TRBV12-4 to TRBJ2-3, with 9 bases aligning to TRBD1. The CDR3 contains 15 residues. The J segment lost 2 bases and the V segment lost 5 bases, leaving 5 bases of the junction unmatched. The CDR3 region is CASSPQGAYTDTQYF. The CDR3 nucleotides read TGTGCCAGCAGTCCACAGGGGGCGTACACAGATACGCAGTATTTT.

The chain uses TRBV7-2 and TRBJ2-2; 7 nucleotides match TRBD2. The CDR3 covers 13 residues. Germline V gives CDR1 SGHTA, CDR2 FQGNSA. V was clipped by 7 bases and J by 3 bases; unmatched bases: 2. The CDR3 sequence is CASKRGDTGELFF. The CDR3 DNA sequence: TGTGCCAGCAAGCGGGGAGACACCGGGGAGCTGTTTTTT.

The V call is TRBV29-1, the J call TRBJ2-5, with D tentatively TRBD2 (6 bases). Looked up from germline, CDR1 is SQVTM and CDR2 is ANQGSEA. Trimming stripped 0 bases from V and 5 bases from J, with 7 bases between. The CDR3 covers 12 residues. This chain's CDR3 is CSVEDREETQYF. As DNA, the CDR3 is TGCAGCGTTGAAGATCGGGAGGAGACCCAGTACTTC.

In this sample, this clonotype turned up a few times. The chain joins TRBV7-2 to TRBJ1-3; D is ambiguous. V was shortened by 1 base and J by 0 bases, with 7 bases between the two germline ends. The germline CDR1 and CDR2 sequences are SGHTA and FQGNSA. There are 15 residues in the CDR3. Here the CDR3 DNA reads TGTGCCAGCAGCTTAGGGGTACGCTCTGGAAACACCATATATTTT. Amino acid sequence: CASSLGVRSGNTIYF.

In DNA form, the CDR3 reads TGTGCCAGCACCAACGGGGGGGCCGCCTACGAGCAGTACTTC. Translated: CASTNGGAAYEQYF. The chain uses TRBV28 and TRBJ2-7; 8 bases are a match to TRBD2. Germline loops: CDR1 MDHEN, CDR2 SYDVKM. The CDR3 contains 14 residues. J gave up 2 bases and V 7 bases, and 7 bases lay outside the gene matches. The full variable domain, its missing parts supplied by reference TRBV28 and TRBJ2-7, is DVKVTQSSRYLVKRTGEKVFLECVQDMDHENMFWYRQDPGLGLRLIYFSYDVKMKEKGDIPEGYSVSREKKERFSLILESASTNQTSMYLCASTNGGAAYEQYFGPGTRLTVT.

The V call is TRBV11-2, the J call TRBJ2-4; D gene uncertain. This CDR3 is built from 15 residues. Trimming left V 1 base short and J 5 bases short, with 12 bases between. Germline V gene data show CDR1 as SGHAT and CDR2 as FQNNGV. CDR3 nucleotide sequence: TGTGCCAGCAGCTTAGCGCCGGCCACCCAAAACATTCAGTACTTC. This codes for CASSLAPATQNIQYF.

This clonotype occurred many times. This chain connects TRBV6-5 to TRBJ2-1, with unresolved D. Trimming took 2 bases from V and 10 from J, leaving 12 bases between them. CDR1 is MNHEY and CDR2 is SVGAGI in the germline V gene. The CDR3 extends over 13 amino acids. This chain's CDR3 is CASSYPLTREQFF. CDR3 DNA sequence: TGTGCCAGCAGTTACCCCCTGACCAGGGAGCAGTTCTTC.

This clonotype has a handful of counts. The rearrangement joins TRBV28 to TRBJ1-5; no firm D call. The CDR3 extends over 12 amino acids. Germline V gives CDR1 MDHEN, CDR2 SYDVKM. V was clipped by 7 bases and J by 3 bases, with 7 bases between them. In DNA, the CDR3 is TGTGCCAGCAACGTCCTCAATCAGCCCCAGCATTTT. It translates to CASNVLNQPQHF.

The CDR3 loop is CASRQPYPSFGAFF. DNA of the CDR3: TGTGCCAGCAGACAACCATACCCCAGTTTCGGCGCTTTCTTT. The rearrangement links TRBV5-6 to TRBJ1-1; no definite D call. Germline-derived CDR1 and CDR2 are SGHDT and YYEEEE. This CDR3 is built from 14 residues. The germline V and J ends were trimmed by 5 bases and 11 bases, with 22 bases remaining between them. The variable domain in full, completed from reference TRBV5-6 and TRBJ1-1, reads DAGVTQSPTHLIKTRGQQVTLRCSPKSGHDTVSWYQQALGQGPQFIFQYYEEEERQRGNFPDRFSGHQFPNYSSELNVNALLLGDSALYLCASRQPYPSFGAFFGQGTRLTVV.